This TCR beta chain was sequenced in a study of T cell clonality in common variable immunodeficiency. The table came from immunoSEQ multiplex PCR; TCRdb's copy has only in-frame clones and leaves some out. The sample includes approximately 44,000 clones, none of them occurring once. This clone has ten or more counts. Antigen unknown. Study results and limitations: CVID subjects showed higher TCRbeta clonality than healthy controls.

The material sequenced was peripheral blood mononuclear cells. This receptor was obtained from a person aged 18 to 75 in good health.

The CDR3: CASSPGQGPSEQYF. The sequenced part of the CDR3 DNA is TGTGCCAGCAGCCCGGGACAGGGTCCGAGCGAG. This rearrangement joins TRBV7-2 to TRBJ2-7; 9 bases agree with TRBD1. With the read ending 3 residues before the CDR3 end, the germline J gene is used to fill in that end. Germline V lookup: CDR1 SGHTA, CDR2 FQGNSA. Trimming removed 5 bases from V and 6 bases from J; junction bases left unmatched: 8. The CDR3 has 14 amino acids.